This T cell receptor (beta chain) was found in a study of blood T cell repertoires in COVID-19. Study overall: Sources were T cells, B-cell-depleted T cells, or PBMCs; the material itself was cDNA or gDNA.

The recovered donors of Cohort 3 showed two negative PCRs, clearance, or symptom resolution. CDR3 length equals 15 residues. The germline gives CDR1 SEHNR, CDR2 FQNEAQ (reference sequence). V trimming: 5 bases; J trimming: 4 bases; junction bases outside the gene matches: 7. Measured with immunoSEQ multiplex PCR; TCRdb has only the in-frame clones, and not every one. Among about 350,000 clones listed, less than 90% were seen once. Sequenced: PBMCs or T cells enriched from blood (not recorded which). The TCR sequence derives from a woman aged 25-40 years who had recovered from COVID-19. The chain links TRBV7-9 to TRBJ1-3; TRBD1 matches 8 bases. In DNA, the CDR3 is TGTGCCAGCAGCCGCACGCAGGGGGCGGGAAACACCATATATTTT. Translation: CASSRTQGAGNTIYF.